Sequencing of this T cell receptor beta chain was carried out in a study of control samples from healthy donors and cancer patients. This table comes from immunoSEQ multiplex PCR, and its TCRdb copy is limited to in-frame clones, with some not included. The sample holds about 160,000 clones; over 90% are singletons and the top ten take approximately 0.93%. This CDR3 is built from 14 residues. Between the trimmed V and J ends, which lost 5 bases and 5 bases, there was a span of 14 bases. Germline CDR1 is KGHDR and CDR2 is SFDVKD. The sample was blood. The V and J genes are TRBV24-1 and TRBJ2-5; TRBD1 might be the D (6 bases). The receptor comes from a woman under 40 in good health. CDR3 sequence (DNA): TGTGCCACCAGTGCGTTCAGGGGCGGCGAGACCCAGTACTTC. Translation: CATSAFRGGETQYF.